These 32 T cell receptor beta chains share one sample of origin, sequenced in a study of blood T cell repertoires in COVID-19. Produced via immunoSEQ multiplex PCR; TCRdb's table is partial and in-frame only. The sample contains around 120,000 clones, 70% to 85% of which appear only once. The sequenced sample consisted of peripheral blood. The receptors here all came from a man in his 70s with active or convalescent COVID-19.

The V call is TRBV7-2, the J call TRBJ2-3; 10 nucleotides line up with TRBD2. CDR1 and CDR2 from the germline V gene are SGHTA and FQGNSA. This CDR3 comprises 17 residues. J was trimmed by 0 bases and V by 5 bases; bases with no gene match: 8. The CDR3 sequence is CASSPSGLASSTDTQYF. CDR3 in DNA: TGTGCCAGCAGCCCATCGGGACTAGCGAGTAGCACAGATACGCAGTATTTT. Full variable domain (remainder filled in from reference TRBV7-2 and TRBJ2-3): GAGVSQSPSNKVTEKGKDVELRCDPISGHTALYWYRQSLGQGLEFLIYFQGNSAPDKSGLPSDRFSAERTGGSVSTLTIQRTQQEDSAVYLCASSPSGLASSTDTQYFGPGTRLTVL.

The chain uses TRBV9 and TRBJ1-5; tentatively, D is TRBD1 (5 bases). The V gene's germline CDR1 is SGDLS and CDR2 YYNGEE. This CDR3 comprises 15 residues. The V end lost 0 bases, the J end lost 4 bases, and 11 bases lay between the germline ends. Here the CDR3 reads CASSVDGRENQPQHF. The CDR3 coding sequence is TGTGCCAGCAGCGTAGACGGCAGGGAAAATCAGCCCCAGCATTTT.

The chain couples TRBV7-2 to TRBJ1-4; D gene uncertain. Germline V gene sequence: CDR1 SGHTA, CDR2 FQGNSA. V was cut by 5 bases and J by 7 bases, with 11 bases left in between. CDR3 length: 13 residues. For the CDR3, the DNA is TGTGCCAGCAGCCTAGGTCTTTTTGAAAAACTGTTTTTT. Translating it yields CASSLGLFEKLFF.

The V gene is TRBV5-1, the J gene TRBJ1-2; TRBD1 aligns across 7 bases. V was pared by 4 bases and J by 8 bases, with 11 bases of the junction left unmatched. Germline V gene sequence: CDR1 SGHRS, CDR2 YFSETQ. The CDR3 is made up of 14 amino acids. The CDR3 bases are TGCGCCAGCAGCCAGGGACAGCGCGGAGGAGGCTACACCTTC. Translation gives CASSQGQRGGGYTF.

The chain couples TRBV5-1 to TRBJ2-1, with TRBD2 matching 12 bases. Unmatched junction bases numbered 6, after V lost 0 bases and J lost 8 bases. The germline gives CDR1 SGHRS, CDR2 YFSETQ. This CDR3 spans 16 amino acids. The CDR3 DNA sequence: TGCGCCAGCAGCTTGGGCACGACTAGCGGGAGTCATGAGCAGTTCTTC. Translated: CASSLGTTSGSHEQFF.

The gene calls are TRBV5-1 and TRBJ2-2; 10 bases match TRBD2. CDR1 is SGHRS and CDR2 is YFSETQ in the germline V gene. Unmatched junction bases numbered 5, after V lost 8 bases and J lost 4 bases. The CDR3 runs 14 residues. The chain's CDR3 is CASTSGAITGELFF. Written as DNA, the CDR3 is TGCGCCAGTACTAGCGGGGCCATCACCGGGGAGCTGTTTTTT.

CDR3 nucleotide sequence: TGTGCCAGCAGAAGGGACAGGGGCGAGCAGTACTTC. This sequence encodes CASRRDRGEQYF. The rearrangement links TRBV5-5 to TRBJ2-7; 10 nucleotides align to TRBD1. The germline V gene encodes CDR1 SGHKS and CDR2 YYEKEE (reference sequence). CDR3 length: 12 residues. V gave up 5 bases and J gave up 6 bases; unmatched junction bases: 2.

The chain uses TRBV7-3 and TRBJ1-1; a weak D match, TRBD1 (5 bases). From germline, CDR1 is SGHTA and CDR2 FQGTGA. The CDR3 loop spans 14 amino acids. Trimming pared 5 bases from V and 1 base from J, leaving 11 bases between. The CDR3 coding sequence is TGTGCCAGCAGCCCAAGGGGCAGGAACACTGAAGCTTTCTTT. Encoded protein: CASSPRGRNTEAFF.

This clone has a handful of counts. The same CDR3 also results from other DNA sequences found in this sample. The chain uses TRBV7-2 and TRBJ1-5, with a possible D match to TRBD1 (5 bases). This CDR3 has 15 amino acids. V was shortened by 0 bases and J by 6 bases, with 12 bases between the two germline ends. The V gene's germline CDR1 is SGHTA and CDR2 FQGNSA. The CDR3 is CASSLAWGRGQPQHF. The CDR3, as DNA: TGTGCCAGCAGCTTAGCGTGGGGGAGGGGTCAGCCCCAGCATTTT.

CDR3 coding DNA: TGTGCCAGCAGCTCGCCGACAGGCGGAGTGAACACTGAAGCTTTCTTT. Translated: CASSSPTGGVNTEAFF. This chain uses TRBV7-8 with TRBJ1-1; possibly TRBD1 for D (6 bases). V shed 4 bases and J shed 0 bases, with 15 bases lying between them. Per the germline V gene, CDR1 is SGHVS and CDR2 is FQNEAQ. CDR3 length equals 16 residues. The whole variable domain, filled in from reference TRBV7-8 and TRBJ1-1, reads GAGVSQSPRYKVAKRGQDVALRCDPISGHVSLFWYQQALGQGPEFLTYFQNEAQLDKSGLPSDRFFAERPEGSVSTLKIQRTQQEDSAVYLCASSSPTGGVNTEAFFGQGTRLTVV.

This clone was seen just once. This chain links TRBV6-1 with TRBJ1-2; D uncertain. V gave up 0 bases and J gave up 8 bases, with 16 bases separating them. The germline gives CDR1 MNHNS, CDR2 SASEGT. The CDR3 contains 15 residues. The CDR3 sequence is CASSEALILYVGYTF. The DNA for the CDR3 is TGTGCCAGCAGTGAAGCTTTGATCCTCTATGTGGGCTACACCTTC.

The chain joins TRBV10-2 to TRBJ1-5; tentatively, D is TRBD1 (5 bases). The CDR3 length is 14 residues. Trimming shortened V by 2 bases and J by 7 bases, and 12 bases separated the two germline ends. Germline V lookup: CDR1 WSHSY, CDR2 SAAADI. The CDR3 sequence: CASSEQGSHQPQHF. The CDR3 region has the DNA TGCGCCAGCAGTGAGCAGGGTTCTCACCAGCCCCAGCATTTT.

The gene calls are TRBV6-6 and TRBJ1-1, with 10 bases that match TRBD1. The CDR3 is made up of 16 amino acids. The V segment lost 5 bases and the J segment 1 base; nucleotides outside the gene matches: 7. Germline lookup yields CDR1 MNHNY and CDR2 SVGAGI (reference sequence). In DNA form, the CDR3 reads TGTGCCAGCAGTCCTGGGACAGGGGTAAGGAACACTGAAGCTTTCTTT. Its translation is CASSPGTGVRNTEAFF.

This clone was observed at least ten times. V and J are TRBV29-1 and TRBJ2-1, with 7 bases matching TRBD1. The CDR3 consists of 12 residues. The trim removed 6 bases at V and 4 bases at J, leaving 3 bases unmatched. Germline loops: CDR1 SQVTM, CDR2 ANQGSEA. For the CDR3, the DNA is TGCAGCGTAACAGGGGAGTACAATGAGCAGTTCTTC. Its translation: CSVTGEYNEQFF.

The CDR3 sequence is CASSQTSGVFPGELFF. DNA of the CDR3: TGTGCCAGCAGCCAAACTAGCGGGGTCTTTCCCGGGGAGCTGTTTTTT. This chain connects TRBV3-1 (or the pseudogene TRBV3-2) to TRBJ2-2, with 10 bases identical to TRBD2. The germline V gene has CDR1 LGHDT and CDR2 YNNKEL (reference sequence). V was clipped by 2 bases and J by 6 bases; unmatched bases: 6. This CDR3 is 16 amino acids long.

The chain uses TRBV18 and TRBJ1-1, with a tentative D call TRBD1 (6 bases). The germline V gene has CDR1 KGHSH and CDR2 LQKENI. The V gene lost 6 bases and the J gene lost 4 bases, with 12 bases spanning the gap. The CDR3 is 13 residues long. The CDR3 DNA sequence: TGTGCCAGCTCGCCCTCAGGGGTCACTGAAGCTTTCTTT. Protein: CASSPSGVTEAFF.

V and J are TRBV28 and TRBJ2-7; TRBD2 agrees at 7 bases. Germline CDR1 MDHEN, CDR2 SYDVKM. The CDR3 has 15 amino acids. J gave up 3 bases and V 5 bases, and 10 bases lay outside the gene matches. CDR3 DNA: TGTGCCAGCAGTCTCGTATCGGGGGGTGGCTACGAGCAGTACTTC. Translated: CASSLVSGGGYEQYF. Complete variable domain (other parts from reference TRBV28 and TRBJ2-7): DVKVTQSSRYLVKRTGEKVFLECVQDMDHENMFWYRQDPGLGLRLIYFSYDVKMKEKGDIPEGYSVSREKKERFSLILESASTNQTSMYLCASSLVSGGGYEQYFGPGTRLTVT.

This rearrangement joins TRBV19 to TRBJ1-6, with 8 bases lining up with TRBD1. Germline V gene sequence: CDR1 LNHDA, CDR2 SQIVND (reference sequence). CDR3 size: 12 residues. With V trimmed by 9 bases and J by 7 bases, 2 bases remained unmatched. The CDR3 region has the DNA TGTGCCAGCCACAGGGGGAATTCACCCCTCCACTTT. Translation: CASHRGNSPLHF.

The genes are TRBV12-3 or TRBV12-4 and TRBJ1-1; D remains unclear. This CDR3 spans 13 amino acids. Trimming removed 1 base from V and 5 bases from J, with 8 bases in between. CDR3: CASSLGEATEAFF. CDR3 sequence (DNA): TGTGCCAGCAGTTTAGGGGAGGCAACTGAAGCTTTCTTT.

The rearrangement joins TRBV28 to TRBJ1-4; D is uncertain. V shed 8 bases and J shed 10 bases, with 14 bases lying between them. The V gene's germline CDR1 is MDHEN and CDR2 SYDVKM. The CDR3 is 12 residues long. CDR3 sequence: CASEAWEGKLFF. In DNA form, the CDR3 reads TGTGCCAGCGAGGCTTGGGAGGGAAAACTGTTTTTT.

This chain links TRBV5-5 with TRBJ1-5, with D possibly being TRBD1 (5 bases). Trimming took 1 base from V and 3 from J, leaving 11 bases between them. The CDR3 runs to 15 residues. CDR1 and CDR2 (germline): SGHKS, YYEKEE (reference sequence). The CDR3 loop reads CASSLWVGANQPQHF. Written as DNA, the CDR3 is TGTGCCAGCAGCTTGTGGGTAGGGGCCAATCAGCCCCAGCATTTT. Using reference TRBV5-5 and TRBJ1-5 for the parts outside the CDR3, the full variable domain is DAGVTQSPTHLIKTRGQQVTLRCSPISGHKSVSWYQQVLGQGPQFIFQYYEKEERGRGNFPDRFSARQFPNYSSELNVNALLLGDSALYLCASSLWVGANQPQHFGDGTRLSIL.

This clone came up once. The CDR3 DNA sequence: TGTGCCAGCCAGGGGCAGTCACCGAACACTGAAGCTTTCTTT. This encodes CASQGQSPNTEAFF. The V gene is TRBV10-3, the J gene TRBJ1-1, with D perhaps matching TRBD1 (6 bases). In germline, CDR1 is ENHRY, CDR2 SYGVKD. CDR3 length: 14 amino acids. With 10 bases removed from V and 1 base from J, the gap between germline ends came to 16 bases.

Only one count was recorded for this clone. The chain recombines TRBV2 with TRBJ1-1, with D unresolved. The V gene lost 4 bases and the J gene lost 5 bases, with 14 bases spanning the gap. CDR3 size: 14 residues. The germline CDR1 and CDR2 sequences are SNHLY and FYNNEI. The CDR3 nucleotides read TGTGCCAGCAGTGTCCGACTGACCGGGACTGAAGCTTTCTTT. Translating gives CASSVRLTGTEAFF.

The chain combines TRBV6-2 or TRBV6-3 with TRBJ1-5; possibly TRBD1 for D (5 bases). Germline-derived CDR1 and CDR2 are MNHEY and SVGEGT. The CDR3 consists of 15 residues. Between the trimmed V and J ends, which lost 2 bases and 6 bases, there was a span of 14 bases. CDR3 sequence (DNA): TGTGCCAGCAGTTACAGGGGCAGGTATGGTCAGCCCCAGCATTTT. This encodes CASSYRGRYGQPQHF.

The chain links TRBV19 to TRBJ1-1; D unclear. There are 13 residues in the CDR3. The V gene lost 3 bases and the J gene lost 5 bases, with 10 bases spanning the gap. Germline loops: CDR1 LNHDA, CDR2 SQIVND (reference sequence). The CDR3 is CASSMDFGTEAFF. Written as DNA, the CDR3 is TGTGCCAGTAGTATGGACTTTGGGACTGAAGCTTTCTTT. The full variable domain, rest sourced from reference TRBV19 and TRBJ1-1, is DGGITQSPKYLFRKEGQNVTLSCEQNLNHDAMYWYRQDPGQGLRLIYYSQIVNDFQKGDIAEGYSVSREKKESFPLTVTSAQKNPTAFYLCASSMDFGTEAFFGQGTRLTVV.

The CDR3: CASSLRGRVGYEQYF. CDR3 DNA sequence: TGTGCCAGCAGTTTAAGGGGGCGGGTGGGCTACGAGCAGTACTTC. The chain joins TRBV28 to TRBJ2-7; 7 bases fit TRBD1. J gave up 3 bases and V 2 bases, and 7 bases lay outside the gene matches. Germline CDR1 reads MDHEN; CDR2 reads SYDVKM. The CDR3 length is 15 residues.

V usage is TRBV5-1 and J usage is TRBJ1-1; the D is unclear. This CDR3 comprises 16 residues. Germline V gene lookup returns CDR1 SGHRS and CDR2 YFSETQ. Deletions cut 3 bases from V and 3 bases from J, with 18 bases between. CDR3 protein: CASSSGFGLPDTEAFF. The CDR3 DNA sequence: TGCGCCAGCAGCTCCGGTTTTGGACTTCCGGACACTGAAGCTTTCTTT.

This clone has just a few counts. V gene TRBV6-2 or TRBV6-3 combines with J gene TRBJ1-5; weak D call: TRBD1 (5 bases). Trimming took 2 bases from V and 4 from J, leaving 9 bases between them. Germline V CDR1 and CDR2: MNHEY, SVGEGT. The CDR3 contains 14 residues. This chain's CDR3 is CASSYLQVNQPQHF. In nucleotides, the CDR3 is TGTGCCAGCAGTTACCTACAGGTTAATCAGCCCCAGCATTTT.

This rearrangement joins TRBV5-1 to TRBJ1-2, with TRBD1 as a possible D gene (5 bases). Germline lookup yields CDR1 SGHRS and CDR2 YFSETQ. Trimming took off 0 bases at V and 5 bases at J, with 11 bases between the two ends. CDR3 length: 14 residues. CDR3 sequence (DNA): TGCGCCAGCAGCTTGGTGGCCGGGGGTTATGGCTACACCTTC. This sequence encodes CASSLVAGGYGYTF. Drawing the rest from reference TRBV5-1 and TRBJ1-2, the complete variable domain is KAGVTQTPRYLIKTRGQQVTLSCSPISGHRSVSWYQQTPGQGLQFLFEYFSETQRNKGNFPGRFSGRQFSNSRSEMNVSTLELGDSALYLCASSLVAGGYGYTFGSGTRLTVV.

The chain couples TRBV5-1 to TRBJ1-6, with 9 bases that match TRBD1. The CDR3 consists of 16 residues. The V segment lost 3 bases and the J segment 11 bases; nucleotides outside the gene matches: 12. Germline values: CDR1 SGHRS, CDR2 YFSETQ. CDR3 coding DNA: TGCGCCAGCAGCTCAAAATCGGGACAGGGAGGCACACCCCTCCACTTT. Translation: CASSSKSGQGGTPLHF. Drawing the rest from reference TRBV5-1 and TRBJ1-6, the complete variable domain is KAGVTQTPRYLIKTRGQQVTLSCSPISGHRSVSWYQQTPGQGLQFLFEYFSETQRNKGNFPGRFSGRQFSNSRSEMNVSTLELGDSALYLCASSSKSGQGGTPLHFGNGTRLTVT.

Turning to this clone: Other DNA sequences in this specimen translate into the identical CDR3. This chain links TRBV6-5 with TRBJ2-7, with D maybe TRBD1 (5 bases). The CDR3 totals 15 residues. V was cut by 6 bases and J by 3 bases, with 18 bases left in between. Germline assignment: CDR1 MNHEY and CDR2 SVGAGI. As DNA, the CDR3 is TGTGCCAGCAGCGCCGACAGAGAGAGGAGCTACGAGCAGTACTTC. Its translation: CASSADRERSYEQYF.

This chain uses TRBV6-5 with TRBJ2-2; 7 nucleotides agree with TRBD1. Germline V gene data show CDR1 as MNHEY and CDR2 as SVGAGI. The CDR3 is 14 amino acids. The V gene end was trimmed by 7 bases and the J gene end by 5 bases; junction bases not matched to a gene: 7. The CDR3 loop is CASTRTGQTGELFF. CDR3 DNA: TGTGCCAGCACCCGGACAGGCCAGACCGGGGAGCTGTTTTTT.